This TCR beta chain was found in a study of beta chain features in type 1 diabetes. V lost 1 base to trimming and J lost 7 bases, with 7 bases between them. Germline V gene sequence: CDR1 LGHNA, CDR2 YNFKEQ. CDR3 length: 12 residues. Blood was collected once per donor into heparin, averaging approximately 110 mL. cDNA synthesis used the whole RNA isolate, giving expressed TCRB sequences. Some clones are missing from TCRdb's copy, which holds only in-frame ones; the method was immunoSEQ multiplex PCR. The data show around 500,000 clones, with approximately 28% seen just once and 0.05% to 0.065% held by the top ten.

The sample taken for sequencing was naive CD4+ T cells from blood. This TCR was sampled from a man between 18 and 29 years old in good health. The rearrangement uses TRBV4-2 and TRBJ1-1; D may be TRBD1 (5 bases). The CDR3 here is CASSQGGSEAFF. Here the CDR3 DNA reads TGTGCCAGCAGCCAAGGGGGGAGTGAAGCTTTCTTT.